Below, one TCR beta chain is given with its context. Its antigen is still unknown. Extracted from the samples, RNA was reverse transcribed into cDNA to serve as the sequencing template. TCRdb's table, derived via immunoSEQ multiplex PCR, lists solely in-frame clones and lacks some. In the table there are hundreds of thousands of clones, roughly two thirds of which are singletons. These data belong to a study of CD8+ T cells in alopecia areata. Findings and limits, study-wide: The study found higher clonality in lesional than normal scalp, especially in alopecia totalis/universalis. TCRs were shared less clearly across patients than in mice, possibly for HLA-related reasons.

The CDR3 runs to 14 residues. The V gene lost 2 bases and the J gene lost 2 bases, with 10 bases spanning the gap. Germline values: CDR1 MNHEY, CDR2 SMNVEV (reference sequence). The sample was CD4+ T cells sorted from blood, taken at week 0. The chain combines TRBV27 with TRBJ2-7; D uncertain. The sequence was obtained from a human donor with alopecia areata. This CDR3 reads CASSLLWGTYEQYF. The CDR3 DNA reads TGTGCCAGCAGTTTACTGTGGGGTACCTACGAGCAGTACTTC.